Listed below are T cell receptor beta chains from one sample, sequenced in a study of response to subunit inactivated influenza vaccine. From the RT-PCR reads, TCRdb called clonotypes with MiXCR, one entry per CDR3 protein. This sample carries under 850,000 distinct CDR3 sequences, roughly 18% of them seen once, and the ten largest clones take approximately 10%. The material was PBMCs from blood, obtained 4 to 6 days after vaccination. All receptors come from a man aged 45-65 years who received an inactivated influenza vaccine. Both conserved end residues are part of each CDR3. The D gene is left open where the match is weak. Clone size is shown for a subset of rows, as once, few, many or a class of expanded clone.

v_gene: TRBV11-2; len: 13; j_gene: TRBJ1-1; abundance: NA; d_gene: NA; CDR3aa: CASSLGAATEAFF; CDR3nt: TGTGCCAGCAGCTTAGGGGCAGCGACTGAAGCTTTCTTT
v_gene: TRBV20-1; len: 9; j_gene: TRBJ2-5; abundance: many; d_gene: NA; CDR3aa: CSAPETQYF; CDR3nt: TGCAGTGCTCCGGAGACCCAGTACTTC
v_gene: TRBV10-3; len: 16; j_gene: TRBJ2-6; abundance: many; d_gene: TRBD2; CDR3aa: CAISDWGGSGANVLTF; CDR3nt: TGTGCCATCAGTGACTGGGGGGGTTCCGGGGCCAACGTCCTGACTTTC
v_gene: TRBV7-2; len: 14; j_gene: TRBJ2-7; abundance: NA; d_gene: NA; CDR3aa: CASSSGLPPYEQYF; CDR3nt: TGTGCCAGCAGCTCGGGACTTCCTCCCTACGAGCAGTACTTC
v_gene: TRBV7-9; len: 14; j_gene: TRBJ1-4; abundance: few; d_gene: NA; CDR3aa: CASSFIGNKEKLFF; CDR3nt: TGTGCCAGCAGCTTTATAGGGAATAAAGAAAAACTGTTTTTT
v_gene: TRBV20-1; len: 11; j_gene: TRBJ1-2; abundance: NA; d_gene: NA; CDR3aa: CSAGANYGYTF; CDR3nt: TGCAGTGCTGGAGCTAACTATGGCTACACCTTC
v_gene: TRBV30; len: 14; j_gene: TRBJ2-2; abundance: NA; d_gene: NA; CDR3aa: CAWSVYRRTGELFF; CDR3nt: TGTGCCTGGAGTGTCTACCGGAGGACCGGGGAGCTGTTTTTT
v_gene: TRBV9; len: 15; j_gene: TRBJ2-5; abundance: NA; d_gene: TRBD2; CDR3aa: CASSASAGGQETQYF; CDR3nt: TGTGCCAGCAGCGCCTCGGCGGGGGGGCAAGAGACCCAGTACTTC
v_gene: TRBV28; len: 13; j_gene: TRBJ2-3; abundance: NA; d_gene: NA; CDR3aa: CASRLPLTDTQYF; CDR3nt: TGTGCCAGCAGGCTGCCCCTTACAGATACGCAGTATTTT
v_gene: TRBV9; len: 15; j_gene: TRBJ2-2; abundance: NA; d_gene: NA; CDR3aa: CASSVSTGNTGELFF; CDR3nt: TGTGCCAGCAGCGTATCGACAGGGAACACCGGGGAGCTGTTTTTT
v_gene: TRBV6-5; len: 15; j_gene: TRBJ2-5; abundance: many; d_gene: NA; CDR3aa: CASSYSGLRGETQYF; CDR3nt: TGTGCCAGCAGTTACTCTGGCCTACGCGGAGAGACCCAGTACTTC
v_gene: TRBV15; len: 14; j_gene: TRBJ2-1; abundance: NA; d_gene: TRBD2; CDR3aa: CAKTGVGEGYEQFF; CDR3nt: TGTGCCAAAACGGGGGTCGGGGAGGGTTATGAGCAGTTCTTC
v_gene: TRBV20-1; len: 12; j_gene: TRBJ2-7; abundance: few; d_gene: NA; CDR3aa: CSAGRAKDEQYF; CDR3nt: TGCAGTGCTGGCCGGGCCAAGGACGAGCAGTACTTC
v_gene: TRBV3-1; len: 15; j_gene: TRBJ2-7; abundance: NA; d_gene: TRBD2; CDR3aa: CASSLRGGASHEQYF; CDR3nt: TGTGCCAGCAGCCTGCGCGGGGGGGCCAGCCACGAGCAGTACTTC
v_gene: TRBV10-3; len: 12; j_gene: TRBJ1-2; abundance: NA; d_gene: NA; CDR3aa: CAISSGDYGYTF; CDR3nt: TGTGCCATCAGTTCAGGGGACTATGGCTACACCTTC
v_gene: TRBV6-2/TRBV6-3; len: 16; j_gene: TRBJ2-4; abundance: NA; d_gene: NA; CDR3aa: CASSLPGRGPKNIQYF; CDR3nt: TGTGCCAGCAGTCTACCAGGGAGGGGGCCCAAAAACATTCAGTACTTC
v_gene: TRBV5-1; len: 15; j_gene: TRBJ2-5; abundance: few; d_gene: NA; CDR3aa: CASSLTSLDGETQYF; CDR3nt: TGCGCCAGCAGCTTGACCTCACTAGATGGGGAGACCCAGTACTTC
v_gene: TRBV29-1; len: 14; j_gene: TRBJ2-2; abundance: many; d_gene: NA; CDR3aa: CSVARTSNTGELFF; CDR3nt: TGCAGCGTTGCTCGGACATCGAACACCGGGGAGCTGTTTTTT
v_gene: TRBV5-1; len: 15; j_gene: TRBJ2-5; abundance: NA; d_gene: TRBD2; CDR3aa: CASSSSGTRQETQYF; CDR3nt: TGCGCCAGCAGCTCATCCGGGACTAGGCAAGAGACCCAGTACTTC
v_gene: TRBV18; len: 13; j_gene: TRBJ2-7; abundance: NA; d_gene: NA; CDR3aa: CASSDPASYEQYF; CDR3nt: TGTGCCAGCTCAGATCCCGCTTCCTACGAGCAGTACTTC
v_gene: TRBV4-1; len: 16; j_gene: TRBJ1-6; abundance: few; d_gene: NA; CDR3aa: CASSQQTVSGNSPLHF; CDR3nt: TGCGCCAGCAGCCAACAGACAGTATCGGGGAATTCACCCCTCCACTTT
v_gene: TRBV6-5; len: 17; j_gene: TRBJ2-2; abundance: few; d_gene: TRBD2; CDR3aa: CASSYFGGTSITGELFF; CDR3nt: TGTGCCAGCAGTTACTTCGGGGGGACCTCTATCACCGGGGAGCTGTTTTTT
v_gene: TRBV5-6; len: 13; j_gene: TRBJ2-1; abundance: NA; d_gene: TRBD2; CDR3aa: CASSWGLADEQFF; CDR3nt: TGTGCCAGCAGCTGGGGACTAGCCGATGAGCAGTTCTTC
v_gene: TRBV12-3/TRBV12-4; len: 14; j_gene: TRBJ2-3; abundance: many; d_gene: NA; CDR3aa: CASSLAQRTDTQYF; CDR3nt: TGTGCCAGCAGTTTAGCGCAGAGAACAGATACGCAGTATTTT
v_gene: TRBV28; len: 14; j_gene: TRBJ2-2; abundance: few; d_gene: NA; CDR3aa: CASSLSTLAGELFF; CDR3nt: TGTGCCAGCAGTCTCTCTACCTTAGCCGGGGAGCTGTTTTTT
v_gene: TRBV6-5; len: 16; j_gene: TRBJ2-7; abundance: few; d_gene: TRBD1; CDR3aa: CASSYSRTGVFHEQYF; CDR3nt: TGTGCCAGCAGTTATAGCCGGACAGGGGTTTTTCACGAGCAGTACTTC
v_gene: TRBV4-3; len: 14; j_gene: TRBJ2-3; abundance: many; d_gene: NA; CDR3aa: CASSQGHGSDTQYF; CDR3nt: TGCGCCAGCAGCCAAGGACACGGGTCGGATACGCAGTATTTT
v_gene: TRBV6-5; len: 15; j_gene: TRBJ2-3; abundance: few; d_gene: NA; CDR3aa: CASSHGDLGGDTQYF; CDR3nt: TGTGCCAGCAGTCACGGCGACTTAGGGGGTGATACGCAGTATTTT
v_gene: TRBV25-1; len: 16; j_gene: TRBJ2-1; abundance: NA; d_gene: TRBD1; CDR3aa: CASSQGGTGAYNEQFF; CDR3nt: TGTGCCAGCAGCCAAGGTGGTACAGGGGCCTACAATGAGCAGTTCTTC
v_gene: TRBV30; len: 16; j_gene: TRBJ2-3; abundance: NA; d_gene: NA; CDR3aa: CAWSVGRGGRTDTQYF; CDR3nt: TGTGCCTGGAGTGTAGGGCGTGGCGGACGCACAGATACGCAGTATTTT
v_gene: TRBV20-1; len: 12; j_gene: TRBJ2-3; abundance: many; d_gene: NA; CDR3aa: CSAREELDTQYF; CDR3nt: TGCAGTGCTAGAGAGGAGCTAGATACGCAGTATTTT
v_gene: TRBV7-6; len: 15; j_gene: TRBJ2-3; abundance: few; d_gene: NA; CDR3aa: CASSQHPLGGDTQYF; CDR3nt: TGTGCCAGCAGCCAACACCCACTTGGGGGTGATACGCAGTATTTT
v_gene: TRBV5-1; len: 15; j_gene: TRBJ2-3; abundance: NA; d_gene: NA; CDR3aa: CASSPDRGVIDTQYF; CDR3nt: TGCGCCAGCAGCCCCGACCGCGGGGTGATAGATACGCAGTATTTT
v_gene: TRBV6-1; len: 14; j_gene: TRBJ2-7; abundance: NA; d_gene: NA; CDR3aa: CASSEQSGPYEQYF; CDR3nt: TGTGCCAGCAGTGAACAGAGTGGCCCCTACGAGCAGTACTTC
v_gene: TRBV28; len: 16; j_gene: TRBJ2-6; abundance: few; d_gene: NA; CDR3aa: CASSAGYIAGANVLTF; CDR3nt: TGTGCCAGCAGTGCAGGGTATATCGCTGGGGCCAACGTCCTGACTTTC
v_gene: TRBV7-9; len: 15; j_gene: TRBJ2-1; abundance: NA; d_gene: TRBD2; CDR3aa: CASRKSGRRVDEQFF; CDR3nt: TGTGCCAGCAGAAAGAGCGGGAGACGAGTAGATGAGCAGTTCTTC
v_gene: TRBV29-1; len: 13; j_gene: TRBJ1-6; abundance: few; d_gene: NA; CDR3aa: CSVGSAVGSPLHF; CDR3nt: TGCAGCGTTGGCAGCGCGGTCGGTTCACCCCTCCACTTT
v_gene: TRBV11-2; len: 19; j_gene: TRBJ2-2; abundance: once; d_gene: NA; CDR3aa: CASSLNPTVGSGGTGELFF; CDR3nt: TGTGCCAGCAGCTTAAATCCCACCGTAGGCAGCGGAGGAACCGGGGAGCTGTTTTTT
v_gene: TRBV29-1; len: 14; j_gene: TRBJ2-5; abundance: many; d_gene: NA; CDR3aa: CSVALRQRQETQYF; CDR3nt: TGCAGCGTTGCCCTTAGACAGCGACAAGAGACCCAGTACTTC
v_gene: TRBV15; len: 18; j_gene: TRBJ2-3; abundance: few; d_gene: TRBD2; CDR3aa: CATSRDLTSGASTDTQYF; CDR3nt: TGTGCCACCAGCAGAGATTTGACTAGCGGGGCTAGCACAGATACGCAGTATTTT
v_gene: TRBV4-3; len: 16; j_gene: TRBJ1-2; abundance: NA; d_gene: NA; CDR3aa: CASSQDLVRQPYGYTF; CDR3nt: TGCGCCAGCAGCCAAGATTTAGTCCGACAGCCCTATGGCTACACCTTC
v_gene: TRBV9; len: 15; j_gene: TRBJ2-3; abundance: NA; d_gene: NA; CDR3aa: CASSGRGGDTDTQYF; CDR3nt: TGTGCCAGCAGCGGCCGCGGGGGCGACACAGATACGCAGTATTTT
v_gene: TRBV27; len: 16; j_gene: TRBJ1-2; abundance: many; d_gene: TRBD1; CDR3aa: CASTQLPGQTRYGYTF; CDR3nt: TGTGCCAGCACCCAGCTACCGGGACAGACAAGATATGGCTACACCTTC
v_gene: TRBV9; len: 14; j_gene: TRBJ2-3; abundance: few; d_gene: NA; CDR3aa: CASSAGTRGDTQYF; CDR3nt: TGTGCCAGCAGCGCCGGGACTCGCGGAGATACGCAGTATTTT
v_gene: TRBV7-2; len: 17; j_gene: TRBJ2-7; abundance: NA; d_gene: TRBD2; CDR3aa: CASSSPGLAGDYYEQYF; CDR3nt: TGTGCCAGCAGCTCCCCGGGACTAGCGGGAGATTACTACGAGCAGTACTTC
v_gene: TRBV7-2; len: 13; j_gene: TRBJ1-6; abundance: NA; d_gene: NA; CDR3aa: CASSLDRISPLHF; CDR3nt: TGTGCCAGCAGCTTAGACAGAATTTCACCCCTCCACTTT
v_gene: TRBV7-8; len: 15; j_gene: TRBJ2-5; abundance: NA; d_gene: TRBD1; CDR3aa: CASSFHRDSRETQYF; CDR3nt: TGTGCCAGCAGCTTCCACCGGGACAGTAGGGAGACCCAGTACTTC
v_gene: TRBV20-1; len: 14; j_gene: TRBJ2-1; abundance: NA; d_gene: TRBD1; CDR3aa: CSARDARQGDEQFF; CDR3nt: TGCAGTGCTAGAGATGCCAGACAGGGAGATGAGCAGTTCTTC
v_gene: TRBV5-1; len: 15; j_gene: TRBJ2-5; abundance: few; d_gene: TRBD2; CDR3aa: CASSFLAGRQETQYF; CDR3nt: TGCGCCAGCAGCTTCCTAGCGGGCCGACAAGAGACCCAGTACTTC
v_gene: TRBV6-2/TRBV6-3; len: 16; j_gene: TRBJ1-2; abundance: NA; d_gene: NA; CDR3aa: CASRLPLTRGNYGYTF; CDR3nt: TGTGCCAGCAGATTACCCCTGACCAGGGGTAACTATGGCTACACCTTC